This T cell receptor (beta chain) was sequenced during a study of identical twins. The CDR3 length is 19 residues. Looked up from germline, CDR1 is SGHDT and CDR2 is YYEEEE. Losses at the gene ends were 4 bases for V and 4 bases for J; bases not matched to a gene: 16. Study-level findings and limits: Researchers reported excess low generation probability among twin-shared out-of-frame alpha sequences. Out-of-frame sharing of TCR alpha in monozygotic twins was underestimated by models. In drawing conclusions, the study used cross-sectional statistical analysis and did not follow the same donors. Zero-insertion analyses might be partly confounded by invariant T cells like MAIT and iNKT.

This clonotype has ten or more counts. Antigen specificity is unknown. MiXCR, applied by TCRdb to the 5' RACE reads, yields one record per CDR3 protein. The table shows roughly 260,000 distinct CDR3 sequences, with 6% to 8% occurring only once. These data also featured in a second study, about yellow fever vaccine responses in identical twins.

The sample taken for sequencing was CD8+ T cells sorted from blood. The chain is built from TRBV5-6 and TRBJ2-6, with 8 bases that match TRBD1. The clonotype was recovered from a woman younger than 30 in good health. Here the CDR3 reads CASSHAGTGRYLGANVLTF. The DNA of the CDR3 is TGTGCCAGCAGCCACGCCGGGACAGGACGTTATTTGGGGGCCAACGTCCTGACTTTC.